This T cell receptor beta chain was retrieved from a study of beta chain features in type 1 diabetes. Study-level findings and limits: A moderate, significant TCRB CDR3 shortening appeared in type 1 diabetes across four CD4+ subsets.

The CDR3 extends over 16 amino acids. The germline V and J ends were trimmed by 4 bases and 0 bases, with 16 bases remaining between them. In germline, CDR1 is SGHRS, CDR2 YFSETQ. Comment on this clone: Its specificity is unknown.

Sequenced material consisted of expressed TCRB transcripts (all of the isolated RNA was reverse transcribed). TCRdb's table, derived via immunoSEQ multiplex PCR, lists solely in-frame clones and lacks some. The sample shows almost 350,000 clones, 9.3% of them seen only once. The rearrangement links TRBV5-1 to TRBJ1-1; a possible D gene is TRBD1 (6 bases). The sequencing sample was made of central memory CD4+ T cells from blood. This TCR derives from a man younger than 45 with type 1 diabetes. Written as DNA, the CDR3 is TGCGCCAGCAGCCCTGGACAGAGCCTTATGAACACTGAAGCTTTCTTT. It is translated as CASSPGQSLMNTEAFF.